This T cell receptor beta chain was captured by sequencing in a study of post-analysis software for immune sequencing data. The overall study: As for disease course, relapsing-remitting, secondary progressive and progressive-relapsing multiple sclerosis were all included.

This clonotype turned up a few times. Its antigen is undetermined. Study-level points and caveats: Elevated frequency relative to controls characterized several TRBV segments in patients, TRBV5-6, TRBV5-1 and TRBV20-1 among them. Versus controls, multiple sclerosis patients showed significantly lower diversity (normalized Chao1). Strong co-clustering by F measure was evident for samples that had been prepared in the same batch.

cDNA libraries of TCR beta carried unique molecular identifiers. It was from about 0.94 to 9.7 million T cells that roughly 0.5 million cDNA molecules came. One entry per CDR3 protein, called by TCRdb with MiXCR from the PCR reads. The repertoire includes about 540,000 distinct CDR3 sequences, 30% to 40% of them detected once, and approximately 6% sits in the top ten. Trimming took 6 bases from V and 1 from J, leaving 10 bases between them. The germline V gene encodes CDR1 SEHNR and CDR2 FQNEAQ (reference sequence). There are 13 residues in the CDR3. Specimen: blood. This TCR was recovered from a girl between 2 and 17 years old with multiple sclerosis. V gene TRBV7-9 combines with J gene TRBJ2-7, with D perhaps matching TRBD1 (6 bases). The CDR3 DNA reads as TGTGCCAGCAGACCGGACAGTTCCTACGAGCAGTACTTC. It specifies CASRPDSSYEQYF.